One sample yielded the 18 T cell receptor beta chains listed below, sequenced in a study of early T cells in non-severe SARS-CoV-2 infection. TCRdb re-called the 5' RACE reads through MiXCR, storing one row per CDR3 protein. This sample has fewer than 100,000 distinct CDR3 sequences, with 5.5% to 7.5% found just once. Source material: whole blood. The receptors here all came from an adult who was a healthcare worker with PCR-confirmed SARS-CoV-2 infection or an uninfected control (not recorded which).

This clonotype was detected a few times. The gene calls are TRBV12-3 or TRBV12-4 and TRBJ2-3; 7 bases fit TRBD1. Germline trimming cut 5 bases from V and 4 bases from J; bases unmatched to any gene: 6. The CDR3 runs 14 residues. The CDR3 sequence is CASSPKTGSDTQYF. CDR3 nucleotides: TGTGCCAGCAGTCCCAAGACAGGGTCAGATACGCAGTATTTT.

The table lists this clonotype with many counts. V and J are TRBV20-1 and TRBJ2-1; maybe TRBD2 (6 bases). The CDR3 loop spans 15 amino acids. The V end was cut by 0 bases, the J end by 3 bases, with 12 bases between. Germline CDR1 DFQATT, CDR2 SNEGSKA (reference sequence). The CDR3 DNA sequence: TGCAGTGCTAGAGATATCGGGAGTCACTACAATGAGCAGTTCTTC. It codes for CSARDIGSHYNEQFF.

This clonotype was seen many times. Compared with germline, one end of the junction differs, possibly owing to a read error. The chain links TRBV12-3 or TRBV12-4 to TRBJ2-1; TRBD1 matches 10 bases. The CDR3 spans 13 residues. This CDR3 is CASSPRDRDRGIF. DNA of the CDR3: TGTGCCAGCAGCCCGAGGGACCGGGACAGGGGAATCTTC.

As concerns this clonotype: Being one base from a much bigger clone, this may be a read error. The gene calls are TRBV5-4 and TRBJ2-1; the match to TRBD2 covers 7 bases. Looked up from germline, CDR1 is SGHNT and CDR2 is YYREEE (reference sequence). The CDR3 runs 13 residues. The chain's CDR3 is CASSPTSYNKQFF. The CDR3 region has the DNA TGTGCCAGCAGCCCGACTAGCTACAATAAGCAGTTCTTC.

This chain links TRBV18 with TRBJ1-5; TRBD1 might be the D (6 bases). The germline CDR1 and CDR2 sequences are KGHSH and LQKENI. The CDR3 length is 15 residues. Trimming cost V 3 bases and J 5 bases, with 14 bases left between them. This CDR3 is CASSPSGAPDQPQHF. In nucleotides, the CDR3 is TGTGCCAGCTCACCTTCGGGGGCGCCGGATCAGCCCCAGCATTTT.

This clonotype was seen many times. The chain combines TRBV20-1 with TRBJ1-2; unclear D gene. V was pared by 2 bases and J by 4 bases, with 8 bases between. The CDR3 sequence is 12 residues long. CDR1 is DFQATT and CDR2 is SNEGSKA in the germline V gene (reference sequence). The CDR3 DNA follows: TGCAGTGCTAGACTGGGAAGCTATGGCTACACCTTC. It yields the protein CSARLGSYGYTF.

This clonotype has ten or more counts. V usage is TRBV7-8 and J usage is TRBJ2-4; maybe TRBD1 (6 bases). The CDR3 is made up of 14 amino acids. CDR1 is SGHVS and CDR2 is FQNEAQ in the germline V gene. Deletions cut 5 bases from V and 2 bases from J, with 10 bases between. For the CDR3, the DNA is TGTGCCAGCAGCCCTAGGGGGACCAAAAACATTCAGTACTTC. This gives the protein CASSPRGTKNIQYF.

V usage is TRBV11-2 and J usage is TRBJ2-7, with D perhaps TRBD1 (6 bases). The V and J ends lost 5 bases and 2 bases respectively, with 10 bases between them. CDR1 and CDR2 from the germline V gene are SGHAT and FQNNGV. There are 13 residues in the CDR3. CDR3 DNA sequence: TGTGCCAGCAGCCACGGACAGACCTACGAGCAGTACTTC. It encodes CASSHGQTYEQYF.

V usage is TRBV6-5 and J usage is TRBJ2-7; 9 bases are shared with TRBD1. The CDR3 loop spans 14 amino acids. Trimming took 10 bases from V and 3 from J; bases not matched to a gene: 10. The V gene's germline CDR1 is MNHEY and CDR2 SVGAGI. The CDR3 protein is CATNSGTGFYEQYF. CDR3 in DNA: TGTGCCACCAACTCCGGGACAGGGTTCTACGAGCAGTACTTC.

This clonotype was observed at least ten times. This chain joins TRBV7-6 and TRBJ2-7, with TRBD1 identical over 7 bases. V was clipped by 5 bases and J by 2 bases; unmatched bases: 6. Germline CDR1 reads SGHVS; CDR2 reads FNYEAQ. There are 14 residues in the CDR3. CDR3 amino acids: CASSPGTVTYEQYF. CDR3 sequence (DNA): TGTGCCAGCAGCCCCGGGACAGTTACCTACGAGCAGTACTTC.

The V gene is TRBV29-1, the J gene TRBJ2-3; D uncertain. V was trimmed by 7 bases and J by 2 bases, leaving 10 bases between them. Germline CDR1 reads SQVTM; CDR2 reads ANQGSEA. The length of the CDR3 is 12 residues. CDR3 in amino acids: CSGDNFTDTQYF. The DNA of the CDR3 is TGCAGCGGTGATAATTTCACAGATACGCAGTATTTT.

This sequence joins TRBV7-2 and TRBJ2-5; possibly TRBD2 for D (7 bases). Trimming took off 5 bases at V and 5 bases at J, with 18 bases between the two ends. The V gene's germline CDR1 is SGHTA and CDR2 FQGNSA. The CDR3 runs 15 residues. The CDR3: CASSPSGGGLETQYF. In nucleotides, the CDR3 is TGTGCCAGCAGCCCAAGTGGCGGGGGCTTGGAGACCCAGTACTTC. The full variable domain, rest sourced from reference TRBV7-2 and TRBJ2-5, is GAGVSQSPSNKVTEKGKDVELRCDPISGHTALYWYRQSLGQGLEFLIYFQGNSAPDKSGLPSDRFSAERTGGSVSTLTIQRTQQEDSAVYLCASSPSGGGLETQYFGPGTRLLVL.

Only a few counts were recorded for this clonotype. The chain uses TRBV2 and TRBJ1-1; D perhaps matches TRBD1 (5 bases). The CDR3 contains 14 residues. Germline lookup yields CDR1 SNHLY and CDR2 FYNNEI. V lost 2 bases and J lost 1, with 8 bases in between. CDR3 amino acids: CASSEWQGNTEAFF. The CDR3 DNA sequence: TGTGCCAGCAGTGAATGGCAGGGGAACACTGAAGCTTTCTTT.

Regarding this clonotype: A much more abundant neighbour one base away suggests this may be a read error. The J gene is TRBJ2-3, the V gene TRBV12-3 or TRBV12-4; 12 bases are a match to TRBD2. With 10 bases clipped from V and 4 bases from J, the junction kept 15 bases outside the gene matches. The CDR3 covers 17 residues. The CDR3 region has the DNA TGTGCCATCCACACTAGCGGGAGGACAAGTCGTCCAGATACGCAGTATTTT. It translates to CAIHTSGRTSRPDTQYF.

This clonotype occurred a few times. The chain recombines TRBV6-5 with TRBJ1-2; D gene uncertain. CDR1 is MNHEY, CDR2 SVGAGI, per germline. With 7 bases removed from V and 6 bases from J, the gap between germline ends came to 9 bases. This CDR3 region has 11 residues. The CDR3 reads CASTAGDGYTF. The CDR3 DNA follows: TGTGCCAGCACGGCCGGGGATGGCTACACCTTC.

This clonotype was detected only a few times. The gene calls are TRBV20-1 and TRBJ2-3; D possibly corresponds to TRBD1 (5 bases). The V end was cut by 2 bases, the J end by 2 bases, with 20 bases between. The CDR3 consists of 17 residues. Germline lookup yields CDR1 DFQATT and CDR2 SNEGSKA (reference sequence). The CDR3 protein is CSARSPPGLQLTDTQYF. The CDR3 nucleotides read TGCAGTGCTAGATCCCCCCCAGGGCTCCAGCTCACAGATACGCAGTATTTT.

J is TRBJ2-3 and V is TRBV11-1; 7 bases line up with TRBD1. The CDR3 spans 14 residues. V lost 8 bases, J lost 2 bases, and 7 bases stayed unmatched. CDR1 is SGHAT, CDR2 FQDESV, per germline (reference sequence). DNA of the CDR3: TGTGCCAGCGAACGTACAGGGGTCACAGATACGCAGTATTTT. It codes for CASERTGVTDTQYF.

This clonotype has a count of ten or more. The V gene is TRBV20-1, the J gene TRBJ1-1; 8 bases are a match to TRBD1. CDR1 DFQATT and CDR2 SNEGSKA come from the germline V gene (reference sequence). The CDR3 length is 16 residues. The junction had 10 bases not matched to a gene; V was cut back by 3 bases and J by 1 base. CDR3 region: CSARPLGTGANTEAFF. The CDR3 DNA reads TGCAGTGCTAGGCCCCTTGGGACAGGAGCGAACACTGAAGCTTTCTTT.